One and the same sample provided the 14 T cell receptor beta chains below, sequenced in a study of shared clonotypes between healthy human individuals (dated by TCRdb to 2020 to 2022). Preparation of the library involved the immunoSEQ multiplex PCR assay. TCRdb took this table from immuneACCESS and kept in-frame rearrangements with V and J called. Such tables lack part of the clones; where checked against another copy, unresolved V genes explain under half of the gap, and the rest is unexplained. The sample data list about 530,000 clones, and approximately 79% of these were observed just once. Around an eighth of the sample rests with the top ten. Material for sequencing was PBMCs. The receptors stem from a woman aged 40 to 49 in good health. Some clones in this sample may be carry-over from other donors' samples.

This clone was picked up one time. The chain recombines TRBV5-1 with TRBJ1-2; 7 bases match TRBD1. CDR1 is SGHRS and CDR2 is YFSETQ in the germline V gene. The CDR3 contains 16 residues. The junction had 12 bases not matched to a gene; V was cut back by 4 bases and J by 3 bases. The CDR3 DNA sequence: TGCGCCAGCAGCAAACGACAGGGTCGGTTGTACTATGGCTACACCTTC. Its protein is CASSKRQGRLYYGYTF.

The chain couples TRBV27 to TRBJ1-4; D gene unclear. This CDR3 comprises 14 residues. Germline lookup yields CDR1 MNHEY and CDR2 SMNVEV (reference sequence). Trimming cost V 3 bases and J 8 bases, with 13 bases left between them. The CDR3, as DNA: TGTGCCAGCAGTTTTGGAGGGCGGAGGGAAAAACTGTTTTTT. Protein sequence: CASSFGGRREKLFF.

This clone was seen only once. The chain couples TRBV6-1 to TRBJ2-3; 9 nucleotides align to TRBD1. This CDR3 comprises 14 residues. The germline gives CDR1 MNHNS, CDR2 SASEGT. J gave up 1 base and V 7 bases, and 3 bases lay outside the gene matches. CDR3: CASNRDRGTDTQYF. Written as DNA, the CDR3 is TGTGCCAGCAACCGGGACAGGGGCACAGATACGCAGTATTTT.

This rearrangement joins TRBV30 to TRBJ1-1; 7 bases map to TRBD1. The CDR3 has 15 residues. The germline V gene has CDR1 GTSNPN and CDR2 SVGIG (reference sequence). V trimming: 1 base; J trimming: 2 bases; junction bases outside the gene matches: 7. DNA of the CDR3: TGTGCCTGGAGTGGCACAGGGGAAACAAACACTGAAGCTTTCTTT. Protein product: CAWSGTGETNTEAFF.

This rearrangement joins TRBV9 to TRBJ2-1; the match to TRBD2 covers 7 bases. CDR1 is SGDLS, CDR2 YYNGEE, per germline. V was clipped by 6 bases and J by 0 bases; unmatched bases: 3. The CDR3 has 14 amino acids. The CDR3 DNA reads TGTGCCAGCACCTTAGCGGGCTCCTACAATGAGCAGTTCTTC. This sequence encodes CASTLAGSYNEQFF.

This clone was counted a few times. The rearrangement links TRBV7-9 to TRBJ1-3; D remains unclear. CDR3 length: 15 residues. Germline V gives CDR1 SEHNR, CDR2 FQNEAQ (reference sequence). The V end was cut by 3 bases, the J end by 0 bases, with 9 bases between. The chain's CDR3 is CASSLASLSGNTIYF. Written as DNA, the CDR3 is TGTGCCAGCAGCTTGGCGTCCCTCTCTGGAAACACCATATATTTT. Combining the CDR3 with reference TRBV7-9 and TRBJ1-3 gives the whole variable domain DTGVSQNPRHKITKRGQNVTFRCDPISEHNRLYWYRQTLGQGPEFLTYFQNEAQLEKSRLLSDRFSAERPKGSFSTLEIQRTEQGDSAMYLCASSLASLSGNTIYFGEGSWLTVV.

The J gene is TRBJ2-2, the V gene TRBV5-8; 11 nucleotides agree with TRBD2. The length of the CDR3 is 17 residues. Germline CDR1 SGHTS, CDR2 YDEGEE. After removal of 2 bases from V and 2 bases from J, the junction contained 5 bases not matched to a gene. The chain's CDR3 is CASSFPTSGINTGELFF. CDR3 DNA sequence: TGTGCCAGCAGCTTTCCGACTAGCGGGATCAACACCGGGGAGCTGTTTTTT.

The sample holds one count of this clone. This chain joins TRBV7-8 and TRBJ2-7; 9 nucleotides agree with TRBD1. The length of the CDR3 is 13 residues. V lost 5 bases and J lost 9; bases outside the gene matches: 8. The germline gives CDR1 SGHVS, CDR2 FQNEAQ. CDR3 protein: CASSSKQGAGQYF. CDR3 in DNA: TGTGCCAGCAGCAGCAAACAGGGGGCTGGGCAGTACTTC.

The chain couples TRBV4-2 to TRBJ2-2, with D perhaps TRBD2 (5 bases). The CDR3 covers 14 residues. In germline, CDR1 is LGHNA, CDR2 YNFKEQ. Deletions cut 4 bases from V and 7 bases from J, with 13 bases between. The CDR3 is CASSLIAGNGELFF. The CDR3 nucleotides read TGTGCCAGCAGCCTAATAGCCGGGAACGGGGAGCTGTTTTTT.

This chain links TRBV29-1 with TRBJ1-1, with 7 positions matching TRBD1. J gave up 2 bases and V 6 bases, and 3 bases lay outside the gene matches. The CDR3 is 12 residues long. CDR1 SQVTM and CDR2 ANQGSEA come from the germline V gene. The CDR3 DNA is TGCAGCGTCAACAGGGGAAACACTGAAGCTTTCTTT. Its protein is CSVNRGNTEAFF. The full variable domain, its missing parts supplied by reference TRBV29-1 and TRBJ1-1, is SAVISQKPSRDICQRGTSLTIQCQVDSQVTMMFWYRQQPGQSLTLIATANQGSEATYESGFVIDKFPISRPNLTFSTLTVSNMSPEDSSIYLCSVNRGNTEAFFGQGTRLTVV.

The chain carries TRBV6-5 and TRBJ2-7; TRBD1 matches 10 bases. The CDR3 runs 15 residues. V dropped 2 bases and J dropped 4; count of bases not matched to a gene: 5. The germline CDR1 and CDR2 sequences are MNHEY and SVGAGI. CDR3 loop: CASSYTGQGHYEQYF. CDR3 nucleotide sequence: TGTGCCAGCAGTTACACGGGACAGGGGCATTACGAGCAGTACTTC.

This clone was detected only a few times. The chain joins TRBV14 to TRBJ1-5; D is undetermined. The V gene lost 0 bases and the J gene lost 3 bases, with 3 bases spanning the gap. The CDR3 loop spans 13 amino acids. The V gene's germline CDR1 is SGHDN and CDR2 FVKESK. CDR3 coding DNA: TGTGCCAGCAGCCAAGATTTCAATCAGCCCCAGCATTTT. This encodes CASSQDFNQPQHF.

The chain combines TRBV2 with TRBJ2-7; 7 bases align to TRBD1. This CDR3 contains 13 residues. V lost 3 bases, J lost 2 bases, and 1 base stayed unmatched. Looked up from germline, CDR1 is SNHLY and CDR2 is FYNNEI. The DNA of the CDR3 is TGTGCCAGCAGTGAGCAGGGGGCCTACGAGCAGTACTTC. It encodes CASSEQGAYEQYF.

This chain links TRBV30 with TRBJ1-1; D remains unclear. CDR1 and CDR2 from the germline V gene are GTSNPN and SVGIG (reference sequence). CDR3 length: 12 amino acids. The V end was cut by 1 base, the J end by 4 bases, with 7 bases between. The CDR3 sequence: CAWSGSLTEAFF. CDR3 DNA: TGTGCCTGGAGTGGGTCACTCACTGAAGCTTTCTTT.